These 26 T cell receptor beta chains originate from one sample sequenced in a study of blood T cell repertoires in COVID-19 (dated by TCRdb to 2020 to 2022). Library method: the immunoSEQ multiplex PCR assay. Sourced from immuneACCESS, this table was stored by TCRdb with only in-frame sequences that have V and J called. A share of the clones is absent; for the studies checked, an unresolved V gene accounts for under half, and the remainder has no known explanation. The sample contains about 92,000 clones, about 78% of them found a single time. Clones ranked in the top ten supply roughly 8.4% of the sample. The sequencing sample was made of peripheral blood. Receptors were obtained from a man aged 50-60 years who had recovered from COVID-19.

The rearrangement joins TRBV19 to TRBJ1-4; possible D gene TRBD1, 6 bases. Per the germline V gene, CDR1 is LNHDA and CDR2 is SQIVND (reference sequence). There are 15 residues in the CDR3. Deletions cut 4 bases from V and 5 bases from J, with 14 bases between. In nucleotides, the CDR3 is TGTGCCAGTAGTAGCGCCTGGGGGGGCAATGAAAAACTGTTTTTT. Translating gives CASSSAWGGNEKLFF. Full variable domain (outside the CDR3, taken from reference TRBV19 and TRBJ1-4): DGGITQSPKYLFRKEGQNVTLSCEQNLNHDAMYWYRQDPGQGLRLIYYSQIVNDFQKGDIAEGYSVSREKKESFPLTVTSAQKNPTAFYLCASSSAWGGNEKLFFGSGTQLSVL.

V usage is TRBV24-1 and J usage is TRBJ2-5, with 7 positions matching TRBD2. Germline V gene lookup returns CDR1 KGHDR and CDR2 SFDVKD. The CDR3 sequence is 14 residues long. V lost 5 bases and J lost 4; bases outside the gene matches: 6. The CDR3 sequence: CATSVAGARETQYF. CDR3 bases: TGTGCCACCAGTGTGGCGGGAGCTAGAGAGACCCAGTACTTC.

The chain joins TRBV28 to TRBJ1-2; D unresolved. The CDR3 contains 14 residues. CDR1 and CDR2 from the germline V gene are MDHEN and SYDVKM. The germline V and J ends were trimmed by 1 base and 2 bases, with 8 bases remaining between them. The CDR3 sequence is CASSLFNTNYGYTF. CDR3 DNA: TGTGCCAGCAGTTTATTTAACACGAACTATGGCTACACCTTC.

This clone turned up a few times. This chain links TRBV7-9 with TRBJ1-1; 11 nucleotides agree with TRBD1. V trimming: 5 bases; J trimming: 6 bases; junction bases outside the gene matches: 11. The CDR3 spans 16 residues. CDR1 is SEHNR and CDR2 is FQNEAQ in the germline V gene (reference sequence). CDR3: CASSPQSGQGASEAFF. The CDR3, as DNA: TGTGCCAGCAGCCCCCAGTCCGGACAGGGGGCTTCTGAAGCTTTCTTT.

V and J are TRBV14 and TRBJ1-3, with D possibly matching TRBD1 (5 bases). There are 15 residues in the CDR3. Germline V gene sequence: CDR1 SGHDN, CDR2 FVKESK. Trimming cost V 2 bases and J 1 base, with 9 bases left between them. DNA for the CDR3: TGTGCCAGCAGCCAATTGGGGCTTTCTGGAAACACCATATATTTT. Protein sequence: CASSQLGLSGNTIYF.

The rearrangement joins TRBV24-1 to TRBJ2-7, with 9 bases aligning to TRBD2. The CDR3 is 15 amino acids. The trim removed 3 bases at V and 3 bases at J, leaving 5 bases unmatched. The germline V gene encodes CDR1 KGHDR and CDR2 SFDVKD. The CDR3 DNA reads TGTGCCACCAGTGATGGGAGGACTAGCGACTACGAGCAGTACTTC. Translated: CATSDGRTSDYEQYF.

This rearrangement joins TRBV27 to TRBJ2-1; 9 bases are a match to TRBD2. V shed 2 bases and J 4 bases; nucleotides not matched to a gene: 3. The CDR3 length is 15 residues. The germline CDR1 and CDR2 sequences are MNHEY and SMNVEV (reference sequence). CDR3 coding DNA: TGTGCCAGCAGTTTACTAGCGGGGCGTTACAATGAGCAGTTCTTC. Its translation: CASSLLAGRYNEQFF.

By sample share, this clone is medium-sized. The chain couples TRBV13 to TRBJ2-6; D gene ambiguous. Germline V CDR1 and CDR2: PRHDT, FYEKMQ (reference sequence). The CDR3 is 16 residues long. Trimming took 4 bases from V and 0 from J, leaving 10 bases between them. DNA of the CDR3: TGTGCCAGCAGCTCACCCGCCGGCTCTGGGGCCAACGTCCTGACTTTC. This codes for CASSSPAGSGANVLTF. The entire variable domain, with the rest obtained from reference TRBV13 and TRBJ2-6, is as follows: AAGVIQSPRHLIKEKRETATLKCYPIPRHDTVYWYQQGPGQDPQFLISFYEKMQSDKGSIPDRFSAQQFSDYHSELNMSSLELGDSALYFCASSSPAGSGANVLTFGAGSRLTVL.

V usage is TRBV10-3 and J usage is TRBJ1-5; D call uncertain. Germline V gene lookup returns CDR1 ENHRY and CDR2 SYGVKD. Trimming pared 2 bases from V and 6 bases from J, leaving 11 bases between. The CDR3 spans 14 residues. CDR3 DNA sequence: TGTGCCATCAGTGAGATGGAGTCTAGTCAGCCCCAGCATTTT. This gives the protein CAISEMESSQPQHF.

Within the sample, this clone is medium-sized (0.01 to 0.1%). The V gene is TRBV28, the J gene TRBJ2-7; no definite D call. V lost 10 bases and J lost 2, with 9 bases in between. CDR3 length: 11 residues. Germline lookup yields CDR1 MDHEN and CDR2 SYDVKM. CDR3 loop: CATEDPYEQYF. Written as DNA, the CDR3 is TGTGCCACCGAGGATCCCTACGAGCAGTACTTC.

This chain connects TRBV4-1 to TRBJ2-1, with unresolved D. The length of the CDR3 is 11 residues. Germline V gene lookup returns CDR1 MGHRA and CDR2 YSYEKL. V lost 6 bases to trimming and J lost 6 bases, with 6 bases between them. The DNA for the CDR3 is TGCGCCAGCAGGGCTAGCAATGAGCAGTTCTTC. Translated, it gives CASRASNEQFF.

This CDR3 reads CASSVDDSPVETQYF. DNA for the CDR3: TGTGCCAGCAGCGTAGATGACAGTCCCGTAGAGACCCAGTACTTC. This chain connects TRBV9 to TRBJ2-5, with D tentatively TRBD1 (5 bases). The CDR3 spans 15 residues. CDR1 is SGDLS and CDR2 is YYNGEE in the germline V gene. V lost 0 bases and J lost 4, with 13 bases in between.

This sequence joins TRBV12-3 or TRBV12-4 and TRBJ2-3, with D tentatively TRBD1 (6 bases). This CDR3 is built from 13 residues. V lost 6 bases, J lost 4 bases, and 11 bases lay in between. The CDR3 bases are TGTGCCAGCAGAACAGGGAAGGCAGATACGCAGTATTTT. Amino acids: CASRTGKADTQYF.

The chain couples TRBV5-5 to TRBJ1-1; D remains unclear. The V end was cut by 2 bases, the J end by 0 bases, with 8 bases between. The CDR3 has 14 amino acids. Germline lookup yields CDR1 SGHKS and CDR2 YYEKEE (reference sequence). DNA for the CDR3: TGTGCCAGCAGCTTAGCGGAGGTGAACACTGAAGCTTTCTTT. Protein product: CASSLAEVNTEAFF. Using reference TRBV5-5 and TRBJ1-1 for the parts outside the CDR3, the full variable domain is DAGVTQSPTHLIKTRGQQVTLRCSPISGHKSVSWYQQVLGQGPQFIFQYYEKEERGRGNFPDRFSARQFPNYSSELNVNALLLGDSALYLCASSLAEVNTEAFFGQGTRLTVV.

CDR3 sequence reads: CASSPRGQGDYGYTF. In nucleotides, the CDR3 is TGTGCCAGCTCACCACGGGGACAGGGCGACTATGGCTACACCTTC. V and J are TRBV18 and TRBJ1-2, with 9 bases lining up with TRBD1. Trimming removed 1 base from V and 3 bases from J; junction bases left unmatched: 3. The germline V gene encodes CDR1 KGHSH and CDR2 LQKENI. This CDR3 has 15 residues.

This rearrangement joins TRBV7-6 to TRBJ2-1; D is perhaps TRBD2 (5 bases). V dropped 3 bases and J dropped 5 bases, with 14 bases sitting between them. The CDR3 has 15 residues. The germline V gene encodes CDR1 SGHVS and CDR2 FNYEAQ. The DNA of the CDR3 is TGTGCCAGCAGCTTGGGCACGGGGAGTAACAATGAGCAGTTCTTC. Encoded protein: CASSLGTGSNNEQFF.

The chain recombines TRBV3-1 (or the pseudogene TRBV3-2) with TRBJ1-6; 7 bases align to TRBD1. Germline values: CDR1 LGHDT, CDR2 YNNKEL (reference sequence). The length of the CDR3 is 18 residues. V gave up 2 bases and J gave up 0 bases; unmatched junction bases: 7. The CDR3 bases are TGTGCCAGCAGCCAAAAAACAGGGGCACTCTCCTATAATTCACCCCTCCACTTT. As protein: CASSQKTGALSYNSPLHF.

The rearrangement uses TRBV28 and TRBJ2-7; 10 positions match TRBD1. This CDR3 has 15 amino acids. Germline V gene data show CDR1 as MDHEN and CDR2 as SYDVKM. With 1 base clipped from V and 4 bases from J, the junction kept 4 bases outside the gene matches. The CDR3 bases are TGTGCCAGCAGTTTATTAGGGACAGGGGTTTACGAGCAGTACTTC. Translated: CASSLLGTGVYEQYF.

The chain carries TRBV13 and TRBJ2-3; a possible D gene is TRBD2 (6 bases). Germline V lookup: CDR1 PRHDT, CDR2 FYEKMQ (reference sequence). The CDR3 extends over 15 amino acids. Trimming left V 10 bases short and J 0 bases short, with 17 bases between. The CDR3 coding sequence is TGTGCCACCCAATCCCGGGGACTCAGCACAGATACGCAGTATTTT. It translates to CATQSRGLSTDTQYF.

The chain employs TRBV12-3 or TRBV12-4 and TRBJ1-2; 9 nucleotides align to TRBD1. V was pared by 1 base and J by 6 bases, with 0 bases of the junction left unmatched. CDR3 length: 13 amino acids. DNA of the CDR3: TGTGCCAGCAGTTTAGGGACAGGGGATGGCTACACCTTC. Translation gives CASSLGTGDGYTF.

The chain has TRBV10-3 and TRBJ2-3; D may be TRBD2 (5 bases). Germline V gene lookup returns CDR1 ENHRY and CDR2 SYGVKD. V lost 0 bases and J 3 bases, leaving 7 bases between the germline ends. The CDR3 covers 14 residues. For the CDR3, the DNA is TGTGCCATCAGTGAGTCTGGCGGGACAGATACGCAGTATTTT. This translates into CAISESGGTDTQYF.

V and J are TRBV7-2 and TRBJ2-7; 7 nucleotides line up with TRBD2. The V and J ends lost 2 bases and 2 bases, in that order; junction bases with no gene match: 6. The CDR3 extends over 15 amino acids. Looked up from germline, CDR1 is SGHTA and CDR2 is FQGNSA. The CDR3 protein is CASSLTASGPYEQYF. In nucleotides, the CDR3 is TGTGCCAGCAGCTTAACGGCTAGCGGTCCCTACGAGCAGTACTTC.

The rearrangement uses TRBV2 and TRBJ1-2; the match to TRBD1 covers 8 bases. The V gene's germline CDR1 is SNHLY and CDR2 FYNNEI. The CDR3 contains 16 residues. V dropped 1 base and J dropped 4; count of bases not matched to a gene: 8. CDR3 sequence: CASSEVQGAVGYGYTF. Here the CDR3 DNA reads TGTGCCAGCAGTGAAGTCCAGGGGGCGGTTGGCTATGGCTACACCTTC.

The chain is built from TRBV5-1 and TRBJ2-1; weak D call: TRBD2 (6 bases). V was shortened by 0 bases and J by 4 bases, with 17 bases between the two germline ends. Germline CDR1 reads SGHRS; CDR2 reads YFSETQ. This CDR3 is 17 amino acids long. The CDR3 sequence is CASSLDGRIGGYNEQFF. In DNA, the CDR3 is TGCGCCAGCAGCTTGGACGGGCGAATCGGGGGTTACAATGAGCAGTTCTTC.

This chain links TRBV7-3 with TRBJ2-3; 10 bases map to TRBD2. V was clipped by 2 bases and J by 3 bases; unmatched bases: 5. CDR1 and CDR2 (germline): SGHTA, FQGTGA. CDR3 length: 16 amino acids. The CDR3 is CASSLGLAGVTDTQYF. The CDR3 coding sequence is TGTGCCAGCAGCTTAGGGCTAGCGGGAGTTACAGATACGCAGTATTTT.

V gene TRBV20-1 combines with J gene TRBJ1-1; maybe TRBD1 (5 bases). Germline loops: CDR1 DFQATT, CDR2 SNEGSKA (reference sequence). This CDR3 has 13 amino acids. Trimming stripped 3 bases from V and 1 base from J, with 9 bases between. CDR3 sequence reads: CSASMTANTEAFF. In DNA, the CDR3 is TGCAGTGCTAGTATGACAGCGAACACTGAAGCTTTCTTT.